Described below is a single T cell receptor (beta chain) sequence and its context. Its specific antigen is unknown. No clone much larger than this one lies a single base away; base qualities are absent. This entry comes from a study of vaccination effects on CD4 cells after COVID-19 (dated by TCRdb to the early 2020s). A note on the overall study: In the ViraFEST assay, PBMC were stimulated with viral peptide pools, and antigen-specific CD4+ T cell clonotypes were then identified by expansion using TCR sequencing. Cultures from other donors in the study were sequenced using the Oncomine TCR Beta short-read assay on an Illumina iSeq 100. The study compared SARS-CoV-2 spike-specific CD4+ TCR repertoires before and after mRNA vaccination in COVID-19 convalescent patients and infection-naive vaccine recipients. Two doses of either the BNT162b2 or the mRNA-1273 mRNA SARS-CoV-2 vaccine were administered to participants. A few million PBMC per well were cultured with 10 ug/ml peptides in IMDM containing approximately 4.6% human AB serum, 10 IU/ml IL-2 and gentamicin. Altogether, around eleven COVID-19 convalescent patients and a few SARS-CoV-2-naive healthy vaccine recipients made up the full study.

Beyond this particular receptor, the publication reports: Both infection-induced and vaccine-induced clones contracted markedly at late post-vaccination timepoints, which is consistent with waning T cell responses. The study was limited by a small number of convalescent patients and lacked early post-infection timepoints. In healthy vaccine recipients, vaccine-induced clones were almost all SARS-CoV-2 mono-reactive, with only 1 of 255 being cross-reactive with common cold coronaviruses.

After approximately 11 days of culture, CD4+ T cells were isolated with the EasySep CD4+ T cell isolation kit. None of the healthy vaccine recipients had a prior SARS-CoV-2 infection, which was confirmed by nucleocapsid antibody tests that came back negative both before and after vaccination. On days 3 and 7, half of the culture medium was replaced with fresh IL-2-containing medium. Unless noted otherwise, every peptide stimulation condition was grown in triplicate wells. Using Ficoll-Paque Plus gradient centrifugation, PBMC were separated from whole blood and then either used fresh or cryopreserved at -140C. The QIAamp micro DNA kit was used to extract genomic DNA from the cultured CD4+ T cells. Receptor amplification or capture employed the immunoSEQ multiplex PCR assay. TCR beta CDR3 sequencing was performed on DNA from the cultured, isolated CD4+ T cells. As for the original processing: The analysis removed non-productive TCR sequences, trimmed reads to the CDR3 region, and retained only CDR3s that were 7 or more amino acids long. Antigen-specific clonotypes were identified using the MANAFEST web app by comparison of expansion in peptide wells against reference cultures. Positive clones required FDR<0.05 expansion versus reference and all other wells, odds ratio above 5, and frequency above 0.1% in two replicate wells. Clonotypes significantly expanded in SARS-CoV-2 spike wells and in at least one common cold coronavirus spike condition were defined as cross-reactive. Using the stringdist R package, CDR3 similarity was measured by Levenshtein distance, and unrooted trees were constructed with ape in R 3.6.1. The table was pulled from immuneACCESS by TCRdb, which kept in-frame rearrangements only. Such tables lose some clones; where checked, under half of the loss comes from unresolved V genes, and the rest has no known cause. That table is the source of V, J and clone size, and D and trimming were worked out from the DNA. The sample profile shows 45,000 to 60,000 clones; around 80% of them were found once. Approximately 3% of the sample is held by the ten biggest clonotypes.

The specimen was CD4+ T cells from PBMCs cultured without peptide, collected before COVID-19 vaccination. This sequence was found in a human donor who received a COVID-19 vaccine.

Here is the DNA: TGTGCCAGCAGTGAAGTGGCGGGGGGGGTCCGGGATGAGCAGTTCTTC. Its translation is CASSEVAGGVRDEQFF. The chain is encoded by TRBV2 joined to TRBJ2-1; TRBD2 agrees with 9 junctional bases. The CDR3 starts with the cysteine, ends with the phenylalanine, and has 16 residues. Only the CDR3 DNA is retained, 48 bases long and in frame from the first base. CDR1 and CDR2, looked up from the germline V gene, are SNHLY and FYNNEI. Unmatched junction bases come to 9, with V trimmed by 1 base and J by 8 bases.